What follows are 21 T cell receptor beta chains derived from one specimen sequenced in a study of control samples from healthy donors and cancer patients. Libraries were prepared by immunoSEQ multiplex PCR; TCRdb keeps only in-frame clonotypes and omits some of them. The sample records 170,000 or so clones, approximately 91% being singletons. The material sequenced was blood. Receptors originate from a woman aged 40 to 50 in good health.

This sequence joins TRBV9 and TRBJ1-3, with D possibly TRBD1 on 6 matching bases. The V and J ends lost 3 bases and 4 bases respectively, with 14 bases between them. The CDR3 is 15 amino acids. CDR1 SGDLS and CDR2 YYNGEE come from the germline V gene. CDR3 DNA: TGTGCCAGCAGCGCGAGGGGGGACGGAGGAAACACCATATATTTT. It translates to CASSARGDGGNTIYF.

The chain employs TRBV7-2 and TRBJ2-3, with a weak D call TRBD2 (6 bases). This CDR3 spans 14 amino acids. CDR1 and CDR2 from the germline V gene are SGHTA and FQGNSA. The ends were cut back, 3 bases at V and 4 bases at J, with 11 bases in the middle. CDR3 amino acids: CASSLRTKADTQYF. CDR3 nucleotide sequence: TGTGCCAGCAGCTTGAGGACTAAGGCAGATACGCAGTATTTT.

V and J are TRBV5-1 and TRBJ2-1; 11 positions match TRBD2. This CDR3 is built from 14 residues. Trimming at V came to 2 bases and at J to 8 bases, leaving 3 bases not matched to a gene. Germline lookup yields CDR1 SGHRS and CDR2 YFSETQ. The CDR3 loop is CASSFLTSGDEQFF. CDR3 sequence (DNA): TGCGCCAGCAGCTTTTTGACTAGCGGGGATGAGCAGTTCTTC.

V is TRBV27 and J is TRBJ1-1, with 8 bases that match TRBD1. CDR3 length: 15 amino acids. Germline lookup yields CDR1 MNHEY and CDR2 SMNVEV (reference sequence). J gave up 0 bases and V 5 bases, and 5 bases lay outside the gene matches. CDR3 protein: CASSLGQGVNTEAFF. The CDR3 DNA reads TGTGCCAGCAGTCTCGGACAGGGCGTGAACACTGAAGCTTTCTTT.

The CDR3: CASSNTGFYGYTF. The CDR3 coding sequence is TGTGCCAGCAGTAACACAGGGTTTTATGGCTACACCTTC. This rearrangement joins TRBV6-5 to TRBJ1-2, with D possibly being TRBD1 (6 bases). CDR3 size: 13 residues. Germline CDR1 MNHEY, CDR2 SVGAGI. Trimming removed 5 bases at V and 5 bases at J, with 12 bases between.

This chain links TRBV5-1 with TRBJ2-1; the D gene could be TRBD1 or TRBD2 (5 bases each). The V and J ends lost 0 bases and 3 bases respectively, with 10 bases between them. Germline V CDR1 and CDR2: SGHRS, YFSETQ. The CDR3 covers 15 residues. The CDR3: CASSLVRGLYNEQFF. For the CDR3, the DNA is TGCGCCAGCAGCTTGGTTCGGGGCCTCTACAATGAGCAGTTCTTC.

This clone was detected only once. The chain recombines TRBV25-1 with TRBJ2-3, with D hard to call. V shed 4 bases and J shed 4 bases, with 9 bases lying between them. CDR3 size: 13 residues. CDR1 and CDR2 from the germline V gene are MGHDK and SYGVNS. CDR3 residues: CASSVSLADTQYF. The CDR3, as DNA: TGTGCCAGCAGTGTGAGTCTCGCAGATACGCAGTATTTT.

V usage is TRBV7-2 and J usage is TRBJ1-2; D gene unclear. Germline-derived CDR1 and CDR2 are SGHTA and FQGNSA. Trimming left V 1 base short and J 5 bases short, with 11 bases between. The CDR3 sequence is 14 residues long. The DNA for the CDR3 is TGTGCCAGCAGCTTAGGTGGTTCCGGTTATGGCTACACCTTC. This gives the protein CASSLGGSGYGYTF.

This chain's CDR3 is CASSLPRRTGETEFFYGYTF. CDR3 DNA sequence: TGCGCCAGCAGCTTGCCCCGCCGGACAGGGGAGACCGAATTCTTCTATGGCTACACCTTC. This chain connects TRBV5-1 to TRBJ1-2; 9 positions match TRBD1. The V gene's germline CDR1 is SGHRS and CDR2 YFSETQ. This CDR3 is built from 20 residues. With 1 base clipped from V and 4 bases from J, the junction kept 20 bases outside the gene matches.

The CDR3 nucleotides are TGTGCCACTTGGACAGGGCGAAAGACTAACTATGGCTACACCTTC. Amino acid sequence: CATWTGRKTNYGYTF. This sequence joins TRBV10-3 and TRBJ1-2, with TRBD1 matching over 8 bases. V dropped 10 bases and J dropped 0; count of bases not matched to a gene: 10. The CDR3 has 15 residues. Germline CDR1 ENHRY, CDR2 SYGVKD.

This CDR3 reads CASSIDRDDQPQHF. The CDR3 DNA is TGTGCCAGTAGTATAGACAGGGACGATCAGCCCCAGCATTTT. The chain combines TRBV19 with TRBJ1-5, with D maybe TRBD1 (5 bases). V lost 0 bases to trimming and J lost 5 bases, with 8 bases between them. CDR1 and CDR2 from the germline V gene are LNHDA and SQIVND (reference sequence). This CDR3 comprises 14 residues.

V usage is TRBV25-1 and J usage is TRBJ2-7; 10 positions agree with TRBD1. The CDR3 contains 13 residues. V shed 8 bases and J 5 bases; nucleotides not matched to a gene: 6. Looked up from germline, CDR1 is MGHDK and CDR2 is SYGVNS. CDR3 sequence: CASGTGVHHEQYF. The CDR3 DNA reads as TGTGCCAGCGGGACAGGGGTTCACCACGAGCAGTACTTC.

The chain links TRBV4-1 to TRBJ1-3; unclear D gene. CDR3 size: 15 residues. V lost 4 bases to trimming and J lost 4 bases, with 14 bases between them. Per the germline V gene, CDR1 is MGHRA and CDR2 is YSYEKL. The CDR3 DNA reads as TGCGCCAGCAGCCCCGAACCCCCGGGGGGAAACACCATATATTTT. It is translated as CASSPEPPGGNTIYF.

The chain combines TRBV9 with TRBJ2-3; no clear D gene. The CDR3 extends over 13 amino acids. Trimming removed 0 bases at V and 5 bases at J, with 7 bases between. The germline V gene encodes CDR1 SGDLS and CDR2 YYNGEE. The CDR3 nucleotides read TGTGCCAGCAGCGTAGCTGGAAGAGATACGCAGTATTTT. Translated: CASSVAGRDTQYF. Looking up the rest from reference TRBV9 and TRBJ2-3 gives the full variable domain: DSGVTQTPKHLITATGQRVTLRCSPRSGDLSVYWYQQSLDQGLQFLIQYYNGEERAKGNILERFSAQQFPDLHSELNLSSLELGDSALYFCASSVAGRDTQYFGPGTRLTVL.

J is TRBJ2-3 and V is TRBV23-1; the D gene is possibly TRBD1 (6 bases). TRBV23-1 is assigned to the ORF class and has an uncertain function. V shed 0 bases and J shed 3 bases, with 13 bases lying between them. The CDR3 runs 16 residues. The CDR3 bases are TGCGCCAGCAGTCAATCTGCCCCTAGGGGGACAGATACGCAGTATTTT. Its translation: CASSQSAPRGTDTQYF.

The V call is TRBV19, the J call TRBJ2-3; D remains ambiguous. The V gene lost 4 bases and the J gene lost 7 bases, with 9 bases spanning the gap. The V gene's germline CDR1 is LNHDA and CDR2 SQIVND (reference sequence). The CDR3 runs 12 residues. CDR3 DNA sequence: TGTGCCAGTAGTACGGACGTGTATACGCAGTATTTT. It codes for CASSTDVYTQYF. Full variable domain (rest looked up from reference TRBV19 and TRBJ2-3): DGGITQSPKYLFRKEGQNVTLSCEQNLNHDAMYWYRQDPGQGLRLIYYSQIVNDFQKGDIAEGYSVSREKKESFPLTVTSAQKNPTAFYLCASSTDVYTQYFGPGTRLTVL.

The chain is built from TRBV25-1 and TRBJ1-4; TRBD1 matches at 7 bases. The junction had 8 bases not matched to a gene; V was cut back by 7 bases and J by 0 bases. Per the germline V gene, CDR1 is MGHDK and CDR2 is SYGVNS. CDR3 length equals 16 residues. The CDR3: CASTRGEGATNEKLFF. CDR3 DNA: TGTGCCAGCACCAGGGGGGAAGGGGCAACTAATGAAAAACTGTTTTTT.

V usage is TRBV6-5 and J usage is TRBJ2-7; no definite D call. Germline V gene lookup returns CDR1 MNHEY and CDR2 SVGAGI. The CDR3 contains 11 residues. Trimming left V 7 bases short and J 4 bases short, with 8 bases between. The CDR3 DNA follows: TGTGCCAGCACCCTAGGATACGAGCAGTACTTC. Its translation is CASTLGYEQYF.

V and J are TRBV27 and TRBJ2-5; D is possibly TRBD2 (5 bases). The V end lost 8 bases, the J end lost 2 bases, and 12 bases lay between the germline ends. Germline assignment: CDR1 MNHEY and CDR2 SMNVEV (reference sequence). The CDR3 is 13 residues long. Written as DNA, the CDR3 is TGTGCCAGCGGACTCCTCGAACAAGAGACCCAGTACTTC. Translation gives CASGLLEQETQYF.

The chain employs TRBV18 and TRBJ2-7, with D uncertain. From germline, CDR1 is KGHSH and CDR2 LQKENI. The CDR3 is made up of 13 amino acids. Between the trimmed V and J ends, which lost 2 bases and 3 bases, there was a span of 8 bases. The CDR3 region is CASSPNSFYEQYF. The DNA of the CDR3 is TGTGCCAGCTCACCAAACAGCTTCTACGAGCAGTACTTC.

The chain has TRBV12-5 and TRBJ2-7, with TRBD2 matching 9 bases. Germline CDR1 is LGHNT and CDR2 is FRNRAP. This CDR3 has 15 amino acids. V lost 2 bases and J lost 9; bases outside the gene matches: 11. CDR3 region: CASGLLGTSSLRQYF. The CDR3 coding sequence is TGTGCTAGTGGTTTGCTTGGGACTAGCTCCCTACGGCAGTACTTC.